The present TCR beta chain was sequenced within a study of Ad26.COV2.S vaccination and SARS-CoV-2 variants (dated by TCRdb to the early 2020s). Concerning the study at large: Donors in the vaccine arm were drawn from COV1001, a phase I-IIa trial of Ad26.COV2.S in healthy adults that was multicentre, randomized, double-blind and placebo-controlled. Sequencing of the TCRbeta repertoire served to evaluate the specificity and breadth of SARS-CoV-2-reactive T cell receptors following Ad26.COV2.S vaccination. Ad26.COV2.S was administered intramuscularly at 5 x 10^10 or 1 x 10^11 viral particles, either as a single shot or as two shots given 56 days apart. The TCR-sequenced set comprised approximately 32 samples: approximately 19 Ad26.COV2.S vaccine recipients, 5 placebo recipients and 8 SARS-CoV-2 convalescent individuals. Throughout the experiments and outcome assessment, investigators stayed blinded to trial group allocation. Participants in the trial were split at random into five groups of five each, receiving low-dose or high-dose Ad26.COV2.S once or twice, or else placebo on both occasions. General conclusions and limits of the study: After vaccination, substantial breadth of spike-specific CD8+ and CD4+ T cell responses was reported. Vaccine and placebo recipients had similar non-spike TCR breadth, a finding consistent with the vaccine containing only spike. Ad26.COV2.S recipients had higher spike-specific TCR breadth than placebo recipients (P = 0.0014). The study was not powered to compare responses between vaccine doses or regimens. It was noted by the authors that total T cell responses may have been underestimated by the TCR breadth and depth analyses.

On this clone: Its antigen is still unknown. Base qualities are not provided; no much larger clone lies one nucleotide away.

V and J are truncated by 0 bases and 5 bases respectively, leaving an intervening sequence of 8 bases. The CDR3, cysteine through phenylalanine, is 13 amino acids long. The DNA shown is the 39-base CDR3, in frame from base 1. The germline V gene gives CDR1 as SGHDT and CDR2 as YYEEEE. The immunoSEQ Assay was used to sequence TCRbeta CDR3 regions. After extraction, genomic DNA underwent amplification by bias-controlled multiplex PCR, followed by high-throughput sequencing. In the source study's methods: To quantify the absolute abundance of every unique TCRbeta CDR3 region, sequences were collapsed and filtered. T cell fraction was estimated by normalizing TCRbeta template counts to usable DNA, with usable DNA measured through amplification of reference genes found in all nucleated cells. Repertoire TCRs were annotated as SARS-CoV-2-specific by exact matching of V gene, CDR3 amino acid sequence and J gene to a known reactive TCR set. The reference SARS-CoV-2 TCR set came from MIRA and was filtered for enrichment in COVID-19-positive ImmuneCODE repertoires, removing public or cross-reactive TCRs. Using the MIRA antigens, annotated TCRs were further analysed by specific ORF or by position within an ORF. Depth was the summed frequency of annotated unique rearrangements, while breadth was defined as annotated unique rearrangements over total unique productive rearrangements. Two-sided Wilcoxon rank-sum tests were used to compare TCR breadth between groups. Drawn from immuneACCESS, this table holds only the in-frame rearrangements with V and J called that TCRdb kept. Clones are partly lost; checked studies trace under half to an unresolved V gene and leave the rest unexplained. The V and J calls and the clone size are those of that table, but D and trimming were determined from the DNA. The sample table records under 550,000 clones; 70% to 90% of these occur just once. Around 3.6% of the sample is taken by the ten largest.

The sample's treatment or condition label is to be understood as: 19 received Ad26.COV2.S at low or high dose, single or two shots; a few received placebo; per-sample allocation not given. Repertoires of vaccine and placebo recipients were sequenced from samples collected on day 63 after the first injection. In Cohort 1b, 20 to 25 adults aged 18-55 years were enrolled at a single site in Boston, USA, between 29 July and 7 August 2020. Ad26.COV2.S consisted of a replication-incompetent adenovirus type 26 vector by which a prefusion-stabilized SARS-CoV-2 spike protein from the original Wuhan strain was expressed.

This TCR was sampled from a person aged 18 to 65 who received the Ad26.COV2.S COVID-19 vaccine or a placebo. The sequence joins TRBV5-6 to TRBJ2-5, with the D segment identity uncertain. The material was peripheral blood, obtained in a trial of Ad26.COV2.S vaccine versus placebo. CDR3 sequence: CASSLGGRETQYF. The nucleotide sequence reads TGTGCCAGCAGCTTGGGGGGAAGGGAGACCCAGTACTTC.